This TCR beta chain is drawn from a study of blood T cell repertoires in COVID-19. The CDR3 length is 13 residues. Germline V lookup: CDR1 DFQATT, CDR2 SNEGSKA (reference sequence). The V and J ends lost 3 bases and 2 bases respectively, with 11 bases between them. Using immunoSEQ multiplex PCR, the repertoire was profiled, and TCRdb retains in-frame clones only, with some absent. The table lists nearly 200,000 clones, approximately 81% of them singletons. V is TRBV20-1 and J is TRBJ2-7; D is unresolved. This TCR derives from a human donor in a cohort sampled during active COVID-19. Sequenced material: peripheral blood. The CDR3 nucleotides read TGCAGTGCTAGTTTGGCTAGACCCTACGAGCAGTACTTC. Residues: CSASLARPYEQYF.